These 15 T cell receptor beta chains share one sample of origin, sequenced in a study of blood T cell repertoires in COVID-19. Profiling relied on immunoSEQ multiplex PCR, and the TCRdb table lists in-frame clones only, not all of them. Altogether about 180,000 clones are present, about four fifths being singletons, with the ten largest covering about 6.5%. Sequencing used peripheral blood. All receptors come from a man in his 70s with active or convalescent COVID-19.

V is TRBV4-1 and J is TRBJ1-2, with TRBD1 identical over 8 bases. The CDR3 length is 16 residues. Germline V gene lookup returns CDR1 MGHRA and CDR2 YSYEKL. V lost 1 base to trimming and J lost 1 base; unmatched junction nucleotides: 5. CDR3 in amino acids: CASSQAGQGLNYGYTF. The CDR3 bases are TGCGCCAGCAGCCAAGCAGGACAGGGTCTTAACTATGGCTACACCTTC.

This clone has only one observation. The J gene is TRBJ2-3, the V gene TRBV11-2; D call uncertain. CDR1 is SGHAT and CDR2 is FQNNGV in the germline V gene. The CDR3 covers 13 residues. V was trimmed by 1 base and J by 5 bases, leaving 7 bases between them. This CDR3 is CASSLAGKDTQYF. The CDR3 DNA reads TGTGCCAGCAGCTTAGCAGGAAAAGATACGCAGTATTTT.

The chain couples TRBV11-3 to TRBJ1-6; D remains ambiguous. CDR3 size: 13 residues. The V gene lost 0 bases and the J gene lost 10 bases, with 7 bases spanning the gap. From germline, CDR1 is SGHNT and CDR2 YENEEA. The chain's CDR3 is CASSLDPSSPLHF. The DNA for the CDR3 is TGTGCCAGCAGCTTAGACCCGTCCTCACCCCTCCACTTT.

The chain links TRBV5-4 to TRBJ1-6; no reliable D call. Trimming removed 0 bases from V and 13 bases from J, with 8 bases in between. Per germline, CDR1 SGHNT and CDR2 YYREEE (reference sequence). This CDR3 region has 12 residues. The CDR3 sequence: CASSLDSSPLHF. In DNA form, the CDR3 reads TGTGCCAGCAGCTTGGACAGCTCGCCCCTCCACTTT.

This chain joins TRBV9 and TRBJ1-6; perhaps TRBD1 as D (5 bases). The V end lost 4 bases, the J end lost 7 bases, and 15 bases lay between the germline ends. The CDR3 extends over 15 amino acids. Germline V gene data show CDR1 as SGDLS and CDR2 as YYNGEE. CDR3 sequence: CASSPGGMRNSPLHF. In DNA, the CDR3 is TGTGCCAGCAGCCCCGGGGGAATGAGGAATTCACCCCTCCACTTT.

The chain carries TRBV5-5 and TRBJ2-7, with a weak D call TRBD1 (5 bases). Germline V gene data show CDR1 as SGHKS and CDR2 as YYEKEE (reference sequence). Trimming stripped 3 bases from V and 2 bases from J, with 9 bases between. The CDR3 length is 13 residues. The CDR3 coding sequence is TGTGCCAGCAGCTGGACATCCGCCTACGAGCAGTACTTC. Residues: CASSWTSAYEQYF.

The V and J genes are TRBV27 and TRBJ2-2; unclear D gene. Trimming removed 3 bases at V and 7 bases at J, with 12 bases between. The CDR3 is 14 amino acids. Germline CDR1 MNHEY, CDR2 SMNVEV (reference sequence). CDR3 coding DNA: TGTGCCAGCAGTTTTAAGTTCCCGGGCGGGGAGCTGTTTTTT. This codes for CASSFKFPGGELFF.

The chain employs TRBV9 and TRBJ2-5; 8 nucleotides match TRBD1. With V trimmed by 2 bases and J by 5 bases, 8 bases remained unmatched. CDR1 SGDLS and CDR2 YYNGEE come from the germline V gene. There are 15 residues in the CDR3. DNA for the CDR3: TGTGCCAGCAGCGTCCAAGGACAGGGCGGGGAGACCCAGTACTTC. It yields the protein CASSVQGQGGETQYF.

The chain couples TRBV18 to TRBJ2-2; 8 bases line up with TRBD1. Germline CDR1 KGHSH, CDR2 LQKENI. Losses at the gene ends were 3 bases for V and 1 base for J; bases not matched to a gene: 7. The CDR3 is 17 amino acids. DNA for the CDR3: TGTGCCAGCTCACCTCAGTCGGGGACAGGGAACACCGGGGAGCTGTTTTTT. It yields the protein CASSPQSGTGNTGELFF. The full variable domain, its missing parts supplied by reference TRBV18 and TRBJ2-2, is NAGVMQNPRHLVRRRGQEARLRCSPMKGHSHVYWYRQLPEEGLKFMVYLQKENIIDESGMPKERFSAEFPKEGPSILRIQQVVRGDSAAYFCASSPQSGTGNTGELFFGEGSRLTVL.

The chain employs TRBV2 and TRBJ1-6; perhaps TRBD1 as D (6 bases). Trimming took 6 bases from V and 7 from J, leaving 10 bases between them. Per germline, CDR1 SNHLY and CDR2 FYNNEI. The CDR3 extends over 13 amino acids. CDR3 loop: CASSRDINSPLHF. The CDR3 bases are TGTGCCAGCAGCCGGGACATCAATTCACCCCTCCACTTT.

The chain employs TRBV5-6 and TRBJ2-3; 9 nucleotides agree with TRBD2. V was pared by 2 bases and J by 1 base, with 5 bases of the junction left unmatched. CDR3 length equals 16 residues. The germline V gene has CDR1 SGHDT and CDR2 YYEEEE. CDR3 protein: CASSLLLAGGTDTQYF. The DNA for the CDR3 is TGTGCCAGCAGCTTACTTTTAGCGGGGGGCACAGATACGCAGTATTTT.

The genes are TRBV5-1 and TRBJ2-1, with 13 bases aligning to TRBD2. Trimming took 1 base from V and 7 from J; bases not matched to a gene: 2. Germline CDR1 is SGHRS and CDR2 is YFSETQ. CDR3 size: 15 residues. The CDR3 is CASSLTSGGDNEQFF. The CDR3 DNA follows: TGCGCCAGCAGCTTGACTAGCGGGGGGGATAATGAGCAGTTCTTC.

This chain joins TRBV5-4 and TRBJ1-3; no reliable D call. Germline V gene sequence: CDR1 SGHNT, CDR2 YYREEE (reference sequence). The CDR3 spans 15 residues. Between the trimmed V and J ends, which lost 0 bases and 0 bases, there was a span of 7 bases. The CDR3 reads CASSLGSGSGNTIYF. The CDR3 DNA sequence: TGTGCCAGCAGCTTGGGGTCGGGCTCTGGAAACACCATATATTTT. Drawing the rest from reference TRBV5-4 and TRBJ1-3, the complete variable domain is ETGVTQSPTHLIKTRGQQVTLRCSSQSGHNTVSWYQQALGQGPQFIFQYYREEENGRGNFPPRFSGLQFPNYSSELNVNALELDDSALYLCASSLGSGSGNTIYFGEGSWLTVV.

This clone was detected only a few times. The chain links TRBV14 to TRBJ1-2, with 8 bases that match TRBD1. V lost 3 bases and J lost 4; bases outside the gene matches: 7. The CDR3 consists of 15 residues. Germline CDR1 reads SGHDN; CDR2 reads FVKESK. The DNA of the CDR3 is TGTGCCAGCAGCCAGGTTTCCGGACAGGGCTATGGCTACACCTTC. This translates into CASSQVSGQGYGYTF.

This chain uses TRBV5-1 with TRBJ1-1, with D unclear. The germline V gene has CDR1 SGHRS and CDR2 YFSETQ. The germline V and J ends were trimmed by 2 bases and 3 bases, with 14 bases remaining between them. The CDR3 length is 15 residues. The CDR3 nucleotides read TGCGCCAGCAGCTTAACAAAGGGAGGGCACACTGAAGCTTTCTTT. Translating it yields CASSLTKGGHTEAFF.